Below are 7 T cell receptor beta chains sequenced from a single sample in a study of blood T cell repertoires in COVID-19. Repertoires were generated with immunoSEQ multiplex PCR, while TCRdb's copy carries only in-frame clones and drops some. The sample has approximately 180,000 clones; roughly 89% are singletons. The sequenced sample was PBMCs or T cells enriched from blood (not recorded which). The receptors derive from a woman in her 40s with acute COVID-19.

The rearrangement joins TRBV9 to TRBJ2-2; 7 bases agree with TRBD2. This CDR3 is built from 17 residues. Germline loops: CDR1 SGDLS, CDR2 YYNGEE. The junction had 9 bases not matched to a gene; V was cut back by 3 bases and J by 1 base. The CDR3 nucleotides are TGTGCCAGCAGCGGACTACTCAGCGGGGTGAACACCGGGGAGCTGTTTTTT. Translated, it gives CASSGLLSGVNTGELFF.

The chain is built from TRBV13 and TRBJ2-3, with 12 bases fitting TRBD2. CDR1 is PRHDT, CDR2 FYEKMQ, per germline (reference sequence). With V trimmed by 5 bases and J by 5 bases, 8 bases remained unmatched. This CDR3 spans 16 amino acids. CDR3 loop: CASSKGLAGPIDTQYF. CDR3 DNA: TGTGCCAGCAGCAAGGGACTAGCGGGCCCCATAGATACGCAGTATTTT.

For the CDR3, the DNA is TGTGCCTGGTCAGGGGGCGCCTATGAAAAACTGTTTTTT. This sequence encodes CAWSGGAYEKLFF. The chain couples TRBV30 to TRBJ1-4; 8 nucleotides match TRBD1. The J segment lost 6 bases and the V segment lost 5 bases, leaving 5 bases of the junction unmatched. The CDR3 runs 13 residues. Germline CDR1 is GTSNPN and CDR2 is SVGIG (reference sequence).

The chain joins TRBV9 to TRBJ2-6, with D unresolved. The V end was cut by 3 bases, the J end by 0 bases, with 4 bases between. CDR1 and CDR2 from the germline V gene are SGDLS and YYNGEE. The CDR3 runs to 14 residues. The CDR3 sequence: CASSASSGANVLTF. In DNA, the CDR3 is TGTGCCAGCAGCGCGTCCTCTGGGGCCAACGTCCTGACTTTC. Filled out from reference TRBV9 and TRBJ2-6, the complete variable domain reads DSGVTQTPKHLITATGQRVTLRCSPRSGDLSVYWYQQSLDQGLQFLIQYYNGEERAKGNILERFSAQQFPDLHSELNLSSLELGDSALYFCASSASSGANVLTFGAGSRLTVL.

The genes are TRBV18 and TRBJ1-1, with D possibly TRBD1 on 6 matching bases. V was clipped by 1 base and J by 0 bases, with 21 bases between them. Germline CDR1 and CDR2: KGHSH and LQKENI. The CDR3 contains 19 residues. The CDR3 DNA follows: TGTGCCAGCTCACCACAAGGACAGCCGCTTATAGGCATGAACACTGAAGCTTTCTTT. This gives the protein CASSPQGQPLIGMNTEAFF.

In DNA form, the CDR3 reads TGTGCCAGCAGTGCGGGGGACTCCTACAATGAGCAGTTCTTC. Translating it yields CASSAGDSYNEQFF. The V and J genes are TRBV6-2 or TRBV6-3 and TRBJ2-1; 7 positions agree with TRBD2. This CDR3 has 14 amino acids. CDR1 is MNHEY, CDR2 SVGEGT, per germline. Germline trimming cut 5 bases from V and 0 bases from J; bases unmatched to any gene: 1.

The chain uses TRBV30 and TRBJ2-7; tentatively, D is TRBD1 (6 bases). This CDR3 is 11 amino acids long. Germline values: CDR1 GTSNPN, CDR2 SVGIG (reference sequence). Trimming cost V 5 bases and J 3 bases, with 8 bases left between them. The DNA of the CDR3 is TGTGCCTGGGGGGGACACTACGAGCAGTACTTC. Translation: CAWGGHYEQYF.